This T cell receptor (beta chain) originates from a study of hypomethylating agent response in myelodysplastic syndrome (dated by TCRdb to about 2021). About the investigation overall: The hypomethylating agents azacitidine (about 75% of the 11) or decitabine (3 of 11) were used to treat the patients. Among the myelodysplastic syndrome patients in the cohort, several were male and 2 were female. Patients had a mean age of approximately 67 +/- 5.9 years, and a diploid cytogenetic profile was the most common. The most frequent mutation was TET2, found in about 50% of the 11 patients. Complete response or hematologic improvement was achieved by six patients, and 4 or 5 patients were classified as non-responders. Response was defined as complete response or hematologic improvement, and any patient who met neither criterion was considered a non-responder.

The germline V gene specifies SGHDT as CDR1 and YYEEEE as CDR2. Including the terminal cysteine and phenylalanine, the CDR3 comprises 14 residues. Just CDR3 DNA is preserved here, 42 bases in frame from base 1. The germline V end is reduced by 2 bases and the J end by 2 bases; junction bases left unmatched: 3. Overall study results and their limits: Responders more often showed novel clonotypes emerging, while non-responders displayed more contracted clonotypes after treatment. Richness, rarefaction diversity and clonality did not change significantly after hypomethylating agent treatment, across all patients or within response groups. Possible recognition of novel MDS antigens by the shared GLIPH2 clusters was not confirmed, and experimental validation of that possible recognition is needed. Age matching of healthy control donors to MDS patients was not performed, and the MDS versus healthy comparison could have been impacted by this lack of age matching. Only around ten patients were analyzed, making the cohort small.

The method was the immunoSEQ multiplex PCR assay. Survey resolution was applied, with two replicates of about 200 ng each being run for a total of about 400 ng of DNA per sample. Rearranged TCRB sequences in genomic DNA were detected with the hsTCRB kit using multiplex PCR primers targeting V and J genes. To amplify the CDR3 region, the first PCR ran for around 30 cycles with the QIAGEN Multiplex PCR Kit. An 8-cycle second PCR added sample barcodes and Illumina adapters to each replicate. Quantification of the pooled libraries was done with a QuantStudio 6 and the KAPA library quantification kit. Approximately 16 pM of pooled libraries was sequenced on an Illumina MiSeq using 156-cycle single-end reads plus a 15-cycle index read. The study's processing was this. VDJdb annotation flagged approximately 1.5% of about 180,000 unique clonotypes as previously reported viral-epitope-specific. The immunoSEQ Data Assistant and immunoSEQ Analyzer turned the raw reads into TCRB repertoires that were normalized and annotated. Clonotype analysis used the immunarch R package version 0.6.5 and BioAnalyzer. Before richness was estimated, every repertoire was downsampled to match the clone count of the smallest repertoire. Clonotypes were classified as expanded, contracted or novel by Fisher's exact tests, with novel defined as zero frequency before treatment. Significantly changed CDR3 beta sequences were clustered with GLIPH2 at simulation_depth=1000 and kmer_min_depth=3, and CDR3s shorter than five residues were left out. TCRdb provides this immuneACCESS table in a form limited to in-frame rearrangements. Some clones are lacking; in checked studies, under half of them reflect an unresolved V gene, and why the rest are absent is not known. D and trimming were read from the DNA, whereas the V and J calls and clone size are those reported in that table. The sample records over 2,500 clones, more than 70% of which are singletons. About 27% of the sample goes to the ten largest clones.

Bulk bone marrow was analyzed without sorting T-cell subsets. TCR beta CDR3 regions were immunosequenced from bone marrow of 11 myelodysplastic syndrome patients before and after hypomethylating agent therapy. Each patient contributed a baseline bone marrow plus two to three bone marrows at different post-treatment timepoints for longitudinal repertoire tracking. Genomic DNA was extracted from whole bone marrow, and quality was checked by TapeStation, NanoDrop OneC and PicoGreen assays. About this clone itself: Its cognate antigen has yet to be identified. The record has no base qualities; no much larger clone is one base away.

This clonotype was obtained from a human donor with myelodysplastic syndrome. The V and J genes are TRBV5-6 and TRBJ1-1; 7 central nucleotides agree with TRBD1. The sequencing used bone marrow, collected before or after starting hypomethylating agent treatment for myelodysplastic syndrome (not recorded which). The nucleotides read TGTGCCAGCAGCTTAGACAGGGTAAACACTGAAGCTTTCTTT. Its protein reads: CASSLDRVNTEAFF.